The sequence of this T cell receptor beta chain was determined in a study of T cell responses to AZD1222 COVID-19 vaccine. General study results and limits: White British people made up most donors, females outnumbered males, and clonal diversity was possibly underestimated. Variant regions that are unmutated are reportedly the target of nearly half of spike-specific TCRs. Just six AZD1222 recipients were seropositive at baseline.

The length of the CDR3 is 13 residues. Per germline, CDR1 WSHSY and CDR2 SAAADI. V lost 11 bases to trimming and J lost 5 bases; unmatched junction nucleotides: 10. The data were produced by immunoSEQ multiplex PCR, yet TCRdb's version contains in-frame clones alone and is incomplete. In the table there are roughly 42,000 clones, about 90% of which are singletons. This clone was seen a few times. The target antigen is unknown. This chain joins TRBV10-2 and TRBJ2-7, with 9 nucleotides matching TRBD1. The receptor comes from an adult who received the MenACWY meningococcal vaccine as a control. This specimen consisted of peripheral blood, obtained 28 days after the second dose of the MenACWY control vaccine. The CDR3 DNA reads as TGCGCCGGACCGACAGGGGGGAATGACGAGCAGTACTTC. Translated: CAGPTGGNDEQYF.